One sample yielded the 24 T cell receptor beta chains listed below, sequenced in a study of blood T cells in healthy people across ages. For the second PCR, which ran for about 6 to 12 cycles, a sample-barcoded 5' primer and a J-beta primer mix were used. MiXCR, applied by TCRdb to the 5' RACE reads, yields one record per CDR3 protein. The table lists some 1.1 million distinct CDR3 sequences, under 40% of them singletons. Sequencing was performed on blood. The source is a man between 18 and 35 years old in good health.

V and J are TRBV28 and TRBJ2-5; no definite D call. CDR3 length: 16 amino acids. The germline V and J ends were trimmed by 2 bases and 3 bases, with 16 bases remaining between them. The germline V gene encodes CDR1 MDHEN and CDR2 SYDVKM. CDR3 DNA sequence: TGTGCCAGCAGTTTACCCCTCCCAAGGAGAAAAGAGACCCAGTACTTC. It codes for CASSLPLPRRKETQYF.

This clonotype showed up just a few times. The chain recombines TRBV9 with TRBJ2-1; D gene uncertain. The DNA end is a closer match to TRBJ2-7, so the J assignment may be wrong. The CDR3 consists of 13 residues. Germline CDR1 reads SGDLS; CDR2 reads YYNGEE. CDR3 sequence reads: CASSVRPSGEQYF. Here the CDR3 DNA reads TGTGCCAGCAGCGTAAGACCGAGTGGTGAGCAGTACTTC.

This clonotype was picked up a small number of times. The V gene is TRBV9, the J gene TRBJ1-1; TRBD1 might be the D (6 bases). The CDR3 runs to 13 residues. V shed 4 bases and J shed 8 bases, with 15 bases lying between them. CDR1 and CDR2 (germline): SGDLS, YYNGEE. The CDR3 DNA sequence: TGTGCCAGCAGCCTTTACTCCGGGACAGAAGCTTTCTTT. This encodes CASSLYSGTEAFF.

The rearrangement uses TRBV7-2 and TRBJ1-1; D not resolved. V lost 5 bases and J 0 bases, leaving 7 bases between the germline ends. CDR3 length: 13 amino acids. The germline CDR1 and CDR2 sequences are SGHTA and FQGNSA. CDR3 protein: CASSQQVNTEAFF. DNA of the CDR3: TGTGCCAGCAGCCAACAAGTGAACACTGAAGCTTTCTTT.

The chain combines TRBV27 with TRBJ1-1; D remains unclear. Trimming took 7 bases from V and 4 from J, leaving 19 bases between them. The CDR3 covers 15 residues. Germline V gene lookup returns CDR1 MNHEY and CDR2 SMNVEV (reference sequence). CDR3 loop: CASTPLHSRTTEAFF. The CDR3 coding sequence is TGTGCCAGCACCCCGCTCCACAGCAGGACCACTGAAGCTTTCTTT.

This clonotype came up once. The J gene is TRBJ2-3, the V gene TRBV10-3, with TRBD2 matching over 12 bases. CDR3 size: 19 residues. Germline values: CDR1 ENHRY, CDR2 SYGVKD. With 2 bases clipped from V and 1 base from J, the junction kept 10 bases outside the gene matches. As DNA, the CDR3 is TGTGCCATCAGTGAGCCGCTAGCGGGGGGGCGCGAGGGCACAGATACGCAGTATTTT. Residues: CAISEPLAGGREGTDTQYF.

Only a few counts were recorded for this clonotype. The V and J genes are TRBV18 and TRBJ2-3; 7 bases map to TRBD1. The V gene end was trimmed by 2 bases and the J gene end by 4 bases; junction bases not matched to a gene: 9. Looked up from germline, CDR1 is KGHSH and CDR2 is LQKENI. This CDR3 region has 16 residues. The CDR3 protein is CASSPSPRGRADTQYF. The CDR3, as DNA: TGTGCCAGCTCACCAAGTCCGAGGGGGCGCGCAGATACGCAGTATTTT.

About this clonotype: A junction boundary mismatches the germline segment, possibly from a read error. The chain carries TRBV12-3 or TRBV12-4 and TRBJ1-2; D is possibly TRBD1 (5 bases). This CDR3 region has 14 residues. The CDR3 spells CACSRSSSGDGHTF. The CDR3 DNA reads TGTGCCTGCAGTCGGAGCTCTTCGGGGGATGGCCACACCTTC.

The V gene is TRBV7-2, the J gene TRBJ2-1; possible D gene TRBD1, 6 bases. CDR1 is SGHTA, CDR2 FQGNSA, per germline. This CDR3 spans 17 amino acids. Trimming removed 2 bases at V and 6 bases at J, with 20 bases between. CDR3 region: CASSLRFWGRRSNEQFF. CDR3 bases: TGTGCCAGCAGCTTAAGGTTCTGGGGGCGCAGGTCCAATGAGCAGTTCTTC.

The chain uses TRBV7-2 and TRBJ1-2; possible D gene TRBD1, 5 bases. V was clipped by 5 bases and J by 4 bases, with 17 bases between them. This CDR3 comprises 15 residues. The germline gives CDR1 SGHTA, CDR2 FQGNSA. CDR3 sequence (DNA): TGTGCCAGCAGCCAAACCGGGGGACTGTCCTATGGCTACACCTTC. It is translated as CASSQTGGLSYGYTF.

This clonotype has only a few counts. The V gene is TRBV12-3 or TRBV12-4, the J gene TRBJ1-2, with D possibly being TRBD1 (5 bases). V was pared by 1 base and J by 7 bases, with 13 bases between. CDR3 length: 14 residues. DNA of the CDR3: TGTGCCAGCAGTTTAGGGGGCGGCCAGCGTGGCTACACCTTC. This gives the protein CASSLGGGQRGYTF.

The rearrangement uses TRBV7-8 and TRBJ1-1; possibly TRBD1 for D (5 bases). CDR1 and CDR2 from the germline V gene are SGHVS and FQNEAQ. The CDR3 has 15 amino acids. Trimming shortened V by 1 base and J by 4 bases, and 13 bases separated the two germline ends. The CDR3 nucleotides read TGTGCCAGCAGCTTAGGCAGGGCTGTTTCCACTGAAGCTTTCTTT. Translating it yields CASSLGRAVSTEAFF.

The chain links TRBV20-1 to TRBJ1-4, with D hard to call. The CDR3 contains 11 residues. Trimming pared 4 bases from V and 8 bases from J, leaving 8 bases between. Looked up from germline, CDR1 is DFQATT and CDR2 is SNEGSKA (reference sequence). The CDR3 nucleotides read TGCAGTGCTATCACTGGCGAAAAACTGTTTTTT. This encodes CSAITGEKLFF.

The chain couples TRBV15 to TRBJ2-1; either TRBD1 or TRBD2 may fit D (6 bases each). This CDR3 contains 12 residues. The germline gives CDR1 LNHNV, CDR2 YYDKDF (reference sequence). V was trimmed by 9 bases and J by 4 bases, leaving 10 bases between them. CDR3 protein: CATGGWYNEQFF. CDR3 DNA: TGTGCCACGGGGGGCTGGTACAATGAGCAGTTCTTC. Drawing the rest from reference TRBV15 and TRBJ2-1, the complete variable domain is DAMVIQNPRYQVTQFGKPVTLSCSQTLNHNVMYWYQQKSSQAPKLLFHYYDKDFNNEADTPDNFQSRRPNTSFCFLDIRSPGLGDTAMYLCATGGWYNEQFFGPGTRLTVL.

This clonotype has only a few counts. CDR3 sequence (DNA): TGTGCCAGCAGTTTAAGCGATGGCTACACCTTC. It encodes CASSLSDGYTF. The chain couples TRBV27 to TRBJ1-2; no clear D gene. V was pared by 2 bases and J by 6 bases, with 4 bases between. Looked up from germline, CDR1 is MNHEY and CDR2 is SMNVEV (reference sequence). The CDR3 has 11 amino acids.

As to this clonotype: At one of its ends the junction is not consistent with the germline gene, which may arise from a read error. The chain links TRBV4-3 to TRBJ2-7, with no clear D. The CDR3 sequence is 13 residues long. Germline values: CDR1 LGHNA, CDR2 YSLEER. The CDR3 spells CASCQVRSYEQYF. CDR3 DNA sequence: TGCGCCAGCTGCCAAGTTCGCTCCTACGAGCAGTACTTC.

Comment on this clonotype: This may be a read error, as it is one base from a much larger clone. The chain has TRBV20-1 and TRBJ1-2, with 10 bases matching TRBD1. With 0 bases clipped from V and 0 bases from J, the junction kept 16 bases outside the gene matches. The CDR3 is made up of 20 amino acids. Germline CDR1 and CDR2: DFQATT and SNEGSKA (reference sequence). The CDR3 coding sequence is TGCAGTGCTAGAGAGCCCCGTCCGGGACAGGGGCCCACCGCTAACTATGGCTACACCTTC. Protein sequence: CSAREPRPGQGPTANYGYTF.

Details on this clonotype: A much larger clone lies a single base off, so this may be a read error. The chain uses TRBV4-1 and TRBJ2-5; no firm D call. The V gene lost 2 bases and the J gene lost 3 bases, with 10 bases spanning the gap. There are 14 residues in the CDR3. CDR1 is MGHRA and CDR2 is YSYEKL in the germline V gene. The CDR3 loop is CASSQSETKETQYF. As DNA, the CDR3 is TGCGCCAGCAGCCAAAGTGAGACCAAAGAGACCCAGTACTTC.

This chain links TRBV2 with TRBJ2-1; possibly TRBD1 or TRBD2 for D (5 bases each). Trimming took 11 bases from V and 4 from J, leaving 15 bases between them. Per germline, CDR1 SNHLY and CDR2 FYNNEI. The CDR3 runs 13 residues. This CDR3 reads CAGYPGRYNEQFF. The DNA for the CDR3 is TGTGCCGGGTATCCGGGACGTTACAATGAGCAGTTCTTC.

The chain joins TRBV7-2 to TRBJ2-3, with 12 bases identical to TRBD2. The germline V gene encodes CDR1 SGHTA and CDR2 FQGNSA. This CDR3 has 15 amino acids. Trimming removed 6 bases from V and 5 bases from J; junction bases left unmatched: 6. The CDR3 bases are TGTGCCAGCAGACGGACTAGCGGGGCGCAAGATACGCAGTATTTT. It yields the protein CASRRTSGAQDTQYF.

This chain joins TRBV5-1 and TRBJ1-1; TRBD1 matches at 7 bases. V shed 0 bases and J 11 bases; nucleotides not matched to a gene: 7. Germline CDR1 reads SGHRS; CDR2 reads YFSETQ. The CDR3 is made up of 13 amino acids. In DNA form, the CDR3 reads TGCGCCAGCAGCTTGGGACAGGGATCCTACGCTTTCTTT. Protein sequence: CASSLGQGSYAFF.

This clonotype was picked up a small number of times. V gene TRBV18 combines with J gene TRBJ1-2; no clear D. The germline V gene encodes CDR1 KGHSH and CDR2 LQKENI. With 0 bases removed from V and 4 bases from J, the gap between germline ends came to 9 bases. The CDR3 covers 14 residues. CDR3 region: CASSPPASSYGYTF. The CDR3 region has the DNA TGTGCCAGCTCACCACCGGCCTCATCCTATGGCTACACCTTC.

CDR3 in amino acids: CASSPRRGGSTDTQYF. CDR3 sequence (DNA): TGTGCCAGCAGCCCGCGACGCGGGGGGTCCACAGATACGCAGTATTTT. The chain employs TRBV11-2 and TRBJ2-3, with 8 nucleotides matching TRBD2. With V trimmed by 5 bases and J by 2 bases, 9 bases remained unmatched. CDR1 and CDR2 from the germline V gene are SGHAT and FQNNGV. CDR3 length: 16 amino acids.

This clonotype has more than one count but fewer than ten. The rearrangement links TRBV20-1 to TRBJ1-1, with 7 bases matching TRBD1. Germline V lookup: CDR1 DFQATT, CDR2 SNEGSKA (reference sequence). This CDR3 has 13 amino acids. The CDR3, as DNA: TGCAGGGCGCTGGACAGGATGAACACTGAAGCTTTCTTT. It yields the protein CRALDRMNTEAFF.